This T cell receptor beta chain emerged from a study of CD8+CD57+ T cells in acquired aplastic anemia. Per the germline V gene, CDR1 is LNHNV and CDR2 is YYDKDF (reference sequence). The CDR3 sequence is 13 residues long. Trimming took 0 bases from V and 7 from J, leaving 10 bases between them. Before being chosen for sequencing, patients had shown CD8+CD57+ cell expansion by flow cytometry. Both TCR beta VDJ combination and CDR3 sequence profiling were carried out. Genomic DNA was the template for this profiling. Via MiXCR, TCRdb re-called the reads, giving one row per CDR3 protein. The sample comprises some 180,000 distinct CDR3 sequences, more than 60% of which are singletons, and roughly 42% rests with the top ten.

The chain joins TRBV15 to TRBJ2-7; D possibly corresponds to TRBD2 (6 bases). The receptor was isolated from a human donor with aplastic anemia. Sequencing input: sorted CD4+, CD8+, or CD8+CD57+ T cells (not recorded which) from PBMCs. The CDR3 loop reads CATSRDGRGEQYF. In DNA form, the CDR3 reads TGTGCCACCAGCAGAGATGGACGGGGGGAGCAGTACTTC.